The 18 T cell receptor beta chains reported below all come from one sample, sequenced in a study of memory CD4+ T cells and cytomegalovirus serostatus. The sort gate was single viable CD3+CD4+CD8-CD45RO+ cells for memory CD4+ T cells. The repertoire was sequenced with immunoSEQ multiplex PCR; TCRdb's copy has only in-frame clones and lacks some. The sample lists around 50,000 clones, just under 80% occurring once. The specimen sequenced was memory CD4+ T cells from blood. Source of these receptors: an adult in good health and CMV-seronegative.

V and J are TRBV6-1 and TRBJ2-5, with 11 positions matching TRBD2. Germline CDR1 MNHNS, CDR2 SASEGT. The length of the CDR3 is 18 residues. The trim removed 6 bases at V and 5 bases at J, leaving 17 bases unmatched. The CDR3 nucleotides read TGTGCCAGCAGAGAAAACTGGGGGACTAGCGGTCGGTCGGAGACCCAGTACTTC. Translating gives CASRENWGTSGRSETQYF.

The chain employs TRBV10-3 and TRBJ1-6, with unresolved D. The CDR3 totals 14 residues. Germline V gives CDR1 ENHRY, CDR2 SYGVKD. V gave up 7 bases and J gave up 4 bases, with 11 bases separating them. The CDR3 bases are TGTGCCATCAATTCCGACGAGTATAATTCACCCCTCCACTTT. Its translation is CAINSDEYNSPLHF.

The chain joins TRBV6-4 to TRBJ2-1; D not certain. Germline assignment: CDR1 MRHNA and CDR2 SNTAGT. This CDR3 is 11 amino acids long. V was clipped by 5 bases and J by 9 bases, with 8 bases between them. CDR3 protein: CASSNFGEQFF. The CDR3 bases are TGTGCCAGCAGTAACTTTGGTGAGCAGTTCTTC.

The chain employs TRBV10-2 and TRBJ2-7; TRBD1 agrees at 9 bases. The CDR3 loop spans 13 amino acids. Looked up from germline, CDR1 is WSHSY and CDR2 is SAAADI. The V segment lost 7 bases and the J segment 2 bases; nucleotides outside the gene matches: 3. This CDR3 reads CASNRQGAYEQYF. The CDR3, as DNA: TGCGCCAGCAATCGACAGGGGGCCTACGAGCAGTACTTC.

This clone was counted between two and nine times. The chain uses TRBV5-1 and TRBJ1-1; TRBD1 agrees at 8 bases. Germline loops: CDR1 SGHRS, CDR2 YFSETQ. The CDR3 has 16 amino acids. J gave up 4 bases and V 0 bases, and 8 bases lay outside the gene matches. As DNA, the CDR3 is TGCGCCAGCAGCTTGGTGGGCAGGGGGCTTAGCACTGAAGCTTTCTTT. This encodes CASSLVGRGLSTEAFF.

The chain combines TRBV29-1 with TRBJ2-5; D may be TRBD1 (5 bases). Looked up from germline, CDR1 is SQVTM and CDR2 is ANQGSEA. CDR3 length: 12 amino acids. V was clipped by 4 bases and J by 1 base, with 7 bases between them. The CDR3 DNA follows: TGCAGCGTTGTCAGGGTCCAAGAGACCCAGTACTTC. It is translated as CSVVRVQETQYF.

The rearrangement joins TRBV11-3 to TRBJ2-3; no clear D. Trimming pared 1 base from V and 5 bases from J, leaving 7 bases between. CDR1 is SGHNT, CDR2 YENEEA, per germline. This CDR3 is 13 amino acids long. This CDR3 is CASSLVVEDTQYF. The CDR3 nucleotides read TGTGCCAGCAGCTTAGTTGTGGAAGATACGCAGTATTTT.

The genes are TRBV7-8 and TRBJ2-1; unclear D gene. V dropped 3 bases and J dropped 5 bases, with 17 bases sitting between them. CDR3 length: 16 residues. The germline CDR1 and CDR2 sequences are SGHVS and FQNEAQ. DNA of the CDR3: TGTGCCAGCAGCTTGCAGGAAATTAGGTTGCACAATGAGCAGTTCTTC. It translates to CASSLQEIRLHNEQFF.

The CDR3 bases are TGTGCCAGCAGTTTAGGTGGGACAGACTCAGAAAAACTGTTTTTT. Its protein is CASSLGGTDSEKLFF. The V gene is TRBV2, the J gene TRBJ1-4; 7 bases agree with TRBD1. Per the germline V gene, CDR1 is SNHLY and CDR2 is FYNNEI. Germline trimming cut 5 bases from V and 8 bases from J; bases unmatched to any gene: 11. This CDR3 comprises 15 residues.

The J gene is TRBJ1-1, the V gene TRBV7-6, with unresolved D. CDR1 SGHVS and CDR2 FNYEAQ come from the germline V gene. This CDR3 contains 13 residues. Trimming stripped 6 bases from V and 1 base from J, with 9 bases between. Here the CDR3 reads CASSKDTNTEAFF. CDR3 nucleotide sequence: TGTGCCAGCAGTAAGGATACGAACACTGAAGCTTTCTTT.

Only a few counts were recorded for this clone. This chain joins TRBV4-1 and TRBJ2-7; 8 bases match TRBD2. Germline V CDR1 and CDR2: MGHRA, YSYEKL. CDR3 length equals 19 residues. With V trimmed by 0 bases and J by 2 bases, 15 bases remained unmatched. The DNA of the CDR3 is TGCGCCAGCAGCCAAGATTTCGGAGCATTGGGACTAGAGACCTACGAGCAGTACTTC. It encodes CASSQDFGALGLETYEQYF.

V and J are TRBV19 and TRBJ2-7; D possibly corresponds to TRBD2 (6 bases). Trimming left V 3 bases short and J 2 bases short, with 17 bases between. The V gene's germline CDR1 is LNHDA and CDR2 SQIVND (reference sequence). This CDR3 comprises 16 residues. The DNA of the CDR3 is TGTGCCAGTAGTATTCGTAGCGGCCAGTATACCTACGAGCAGTACTTC. As protein: CASSIRSGQYTYEQYF. Full variable domain (outside the CDR3, taken from reference TRBV19 and TRBJ2-7): DGGITQSPKYLFRKEGQNVTLSCEQNLNHDAMYWYRQDPGQGLRLIYYSQIVNDFQKGDIAEGYSVSREKKESFPLTVTSAQKNPTAFYLCASSIRSGQYTYEQYFGPGTRLTVT.

This chain connects TRBV18 to TRBJ1-2; 8 nucleotides line up with TRBD1. Germline lookup yields CDR1 KGHSH and CDR2 LQKENI. V gave up 3 bases and J gave up 6 bases; unmatched junction bases: 0. The length of the CDR3 is 12 residues. CDR3 DNA sequence: TGTGCCAGCTCACCGGACAGGGATGGCTACACCTTC. Encoded protein: CASSPDRDGYTF.

The chain combines TRBV29-1 with TRBJ1-2; no firm D call. The germline gives CDR1 SQVTM, CDR2 ANQGSEA. The CDR3 extends over 13 amino acids. V was pared by 0 bases and J by 6 bases, with 11 bases between. CDR3 in DNA: TGCAGCGTTGAAGACCCCTCCCGGGATGGCTACACCTTC. It encodes CSVEDPSRDGYTF.

The gene calls are TRBV19 and TRBJ1-2, with a tentative D call TRBD1 (6 bases). The V and J ends lost 5 bases and 8 bases respectively, with 21 bases between them. This CDR3 has 15 amino acids. CDR1 is LNHDA and CDR2 is SQIVND in the germline V gene (reference sequence). The CDR3 bases are TGTGCCAGTAGTTCCTCCACGACAGGACTTGGCGGCTACACCTTC. This codes for CASSSSTTGLGGYTF.

The J gene is TRBJ2-7, the V gene TRBV7-2; no clear D gene. The ends were cut back, 0 bases at V and 2 bases at J, with 8 bases in the middle. Germline V CDR1 and CDR2: SGHTA, FQGNSA. The CDR3 consists of 14 residues. CDR3 sequence reads: CASSLAPPPYEQYF. The CDR3 region has the DNA TGTGCCAGCAGCTTAGCTCCCCCTCCCTACGAGCAGTACTTC. Supplemented by reference TRBV7-2 and TRBJ2-7, the full variable domain reads GAGVSQSPSNKVTEKGKDVELRCDPISGHTALYWYRQSLGQGLEFLIYFQGNSAPDKSGLPSDRFSAERTGGSVSTLTIQRTQQEDSAVYLCASSLAPPPYEQYFGPGTRLTVT.

The V call is TRBV5-4, the J call TRBJ2-2; the D is unclear. The V end lost 4 bases, the J end lost 1 base, and 8 bases lay between the germline ends. The CDR3 length is 14 residues. Per germline, CDR1 SGHNT and CDR2 YYREEE (reference sequence). Here the CDR3 DNA reads TGTGCCAGCAGCCCTAAACAGAACACCGGGGAGCTGTTTTTT. Protein: CASSPKQNTGELFF.

About this clone itself: A read error may produce the germline difference seen at one junction end. This same CDR3 is encoded by further DNA sequences in the sample. The chain carries TRBV2 and TRBJ1-5; 8 nucleotides match TRBD1. This CDR3 is 17 amino acids long. Germline V lookup: CDR1 SNHLY, CDR2 FYNNEI. The CDR3 spells CASSIMGQDLGNQPQHF. The CDR3 DNA sequence: TGTGCCAGCAGTATCATGGGACAGGACTTAGGCAATCAGCCCCAGCATTTC.